These T cell receptor beta chains were read from a single sample in a study of blood T cell repertoires in COVID-19. The data were produced by immunoSEQ multiplex PCR, yet TCRdb's version contains in-frame clones alone and is incomplete. The table records 250,000 to 300,000 clones, 85% to 90% of them present only once. The specimen was peripheral blood. The receptors come from a woman in her twenties or thirties with COVID-19, enrolled during active disease. Both conserved end residues are part of each CDR3. D genes are given only for firm matches. Size values are once, few and many counts, or a class for expanded clones, and some rows have none.

j_call,d_call,cdr3_length,clone_size,v_call,cdr3_aa,cdr3_nt
TRBJ1-4,TRBD1,14,once,TRBV10-3,CAISRGQLNEKLFF,TGTGCCATCAGTCGGGGACAGCTCAATGAAAAACTGTTTTTT
TRBJ1-2,-,11,-,TRBV30,CAWTNNYGYTF,TGTGCCTGGACCAATAACTATGGCTACACCTTC
TRBJ2-5,-,15,-,TRBV2,CASSSLGGGQETQYF,TGTGCCAGCAGTTCCCTAGGGGGGGGCCAAGAGACCCAGTACTTC
TRBJ2-1,TRBD2,12,-,TRBV5-8,CASSPLAGEKFF,TGTGCCAGCAGCCCCCTAGCGGGGGAGAAGTTCTTC
TRBJ2-5,TRBD2,15,-,TRBV5-1,CASSPSGGGQETQYF,TGCGCCAGCAGCCCGAGCGGGGGGGGACAAGAGACCCAGTACTTC
TRBJ1-5,-,16,-,TRBV5-6,CASSFGGRYSNQPQHF,TGTGCCAGCAGCTTTGGGGGCAGATATAGCAATCAGCCCCAGCATTTT
TRBJ2-2,TRBD2,17,-,TRBV10-3,CAISESKLGLDTGELFF,TGTGCCATCAGTGAGTCGAAGTTGGGACTAGACACCGGGGAGCTGTTTTTT
TRBJ2-3,TRBD2,18,-,TRBV19,CASSIASGGVPGTDTQYF,TGTGCCAGTAGTATAGCCAGCGGGGGGGTTCCTGGCACAGATACGCAGTATTTT
TRBJ1-4,-,15,-,TRBV27,CASRLSRVFGEKLFF,TGTGCCAGCCGCCTGTCACGGGTCTTCGGGGAAAAACTGTTTTTT
TRBJ1-2,-,14,few,TRBV2,CASSVQGQGRGYTF,TGTGCCAGCAGTGTACAGGGCCAGGGGCGTGGCTACACCTTC
TRBJ2-7,TRBD1,13,few,TRBV27,CASSLGTAYEQYF,TGTGCCAGCAGTTTAGGGACAGCCTACGAGCAGTACTTC
TRBJ2-5,-,15,-,TRBV5-6,CASSYIDWTPGAQYF,TGTGCCAGCAGTTATATAGACTGGACACCAGGGGCCCAGTACTTC
TRBJ2-7,TRBD2,16,-,TRBV20-1,CSASSGGSPKGNEQYF,TGCAGTGCTAGTAGCGGGGGTTCTCCCAAGGGGAACGAGCAGTACTTC
TRBJ2-7,-,14,-,TRBV18,CASSGTRFSYEQYF,TGTGCCAGCTCAGGGACACGTTTTTCCTACGAGCAGTACTTC
TRBJ1-1,-,12,-,TRBV10-1,CASSSGDTEAFF,TGCGCCAGCAGTTCAGGGGACACTGAAGCTTTCTTT
TRBJ2-7,-,11,-,TRBV19,CASSGDYEQYF,TGTGCCAGTAGCGGAGACTACGAGCAGTACTTC
TRBJ2-1,TRBD1,13,-,TRBV24-1,CATGTEYYNEQFF,TGTGCCACCGGGACAGAGTACTACAATGAGCAGTTCTTC
TRBJ2-5,-,17,-,TRBV19,CASTKGGAWGNQETQYF,TGTGCCAGTACCAAAGGGGGGGCGTGGGGCAACCAAGAGACCCAGTACTTC
TRBJ2-4,-,14,-,TRBV6-5,CASTPTGAKNIQYF,TGTGCCAGCACCCCGACAGGAGCCAAAAACATTCAGTACTTC
TRBJ1-1,-,14,-,TRBV19,CASNTPGANTEAFF,TGTGCCAGTAATACTCCGGGAGCTAACACTGAAGCTTTCTTT
TRBJ1-5,-,16,once,TRBV6-1,CASSEALWGVPQPQHF,TGTGCCAGCAGTGAAGCGCTGTGGGGGGTCCCACAGCCCCAGCATTTT
TRBJ2-5,TRBD2,16,once,TRBV5-4,CASSFSPAGGQETQYF,TGTGCCAGCAGCTTCTCTCCAGCGGGGGGCCAAGAGACCCAGTACTTC
TRBJ2-7,TRBD1,15,-,TRBV11-3,CASSLGQGASYEQYF,TGTGCCAGCAGCTTAGGACAGGGGGCCTCCTACGAGCAGTACTTC
TRBJ2-1,TRBD1,17,-,TRBV7-9,CASRPSTGGSSYNEQFF,TGTGCCAGCAGACCGTCAACAGGGGGAAGCTCCTACAATGAGCAGTTCTTC
TRBJ2-5,TRBD1,13,-,TRBV5-4,CASRPGQSKTQYF,TGTGCCAGCAGACCGGGACAGTCGAAGACCCAGTACTTC
TRBJ2-7,-,13,-,TRBV5-4,CASSLRGIYEQYF,TGTGCCAGCAGCTTGCGGGGGATCTACGAGCAGTACTTC
TRBJ1-1,-,14,many,TRBV5-1,CASSYETAYTEAFF,TGCGCCAGCAGCTACGAGACAGCTTACACTGAAGCTTTCTTT
TRBJ2-1,TRBD1,14,-,TRBV11-2,CASSLGQGVFEQFF,TGTGCCAGCAGCTTAGGACAGGGGGTCTTTGAGCAGTTCTTC
TRBJ1-3,-,15,-,TRBV5-1,CASSLGQSSGNTIYF,TGCGCCAGCAGCTTGGGACAGAGCTCTGGAAACACCATATATTTT
TRBJ1-5,-,13,-,TRBV7-8,CASSLGGYQPQHF,TGTGCCAGCAGCTTAGGAGGGTATCAGCCCCAGCATTTT